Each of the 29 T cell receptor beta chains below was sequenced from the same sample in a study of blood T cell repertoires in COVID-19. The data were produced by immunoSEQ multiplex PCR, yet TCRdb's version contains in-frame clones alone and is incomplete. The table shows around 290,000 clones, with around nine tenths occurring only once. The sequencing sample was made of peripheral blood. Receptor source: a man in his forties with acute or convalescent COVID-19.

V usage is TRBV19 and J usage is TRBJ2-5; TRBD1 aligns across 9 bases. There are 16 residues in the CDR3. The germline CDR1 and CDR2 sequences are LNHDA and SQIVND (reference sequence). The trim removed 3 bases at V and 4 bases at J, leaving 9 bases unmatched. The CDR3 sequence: CASSISGTGYLETQYF. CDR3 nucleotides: TGTGCCAGTAGTATTTCAGGGACAGGGTATTTAGAGACCCAGTACTTC.

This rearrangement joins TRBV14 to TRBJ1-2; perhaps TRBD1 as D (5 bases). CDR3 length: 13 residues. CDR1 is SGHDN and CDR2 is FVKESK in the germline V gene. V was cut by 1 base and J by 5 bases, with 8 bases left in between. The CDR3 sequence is CASSQGGLYGYTF. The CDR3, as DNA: TGTGCCAGCAGCCAAGGGGGCCTGTATGGCTACACCTTC.

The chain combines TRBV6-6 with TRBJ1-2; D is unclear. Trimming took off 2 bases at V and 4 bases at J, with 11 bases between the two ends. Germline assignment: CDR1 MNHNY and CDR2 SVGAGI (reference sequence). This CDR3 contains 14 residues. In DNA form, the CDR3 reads TGTGCCAGCAGTTACGGACTCGGGATCTATGGCTACACCTTC. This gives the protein CASSYGLGIYGYTF.

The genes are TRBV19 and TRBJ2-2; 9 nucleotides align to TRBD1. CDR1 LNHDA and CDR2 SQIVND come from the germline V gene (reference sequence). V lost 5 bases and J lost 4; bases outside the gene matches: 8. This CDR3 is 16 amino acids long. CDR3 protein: CASSPRTGVGTGELFF. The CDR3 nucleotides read TGTGCCAGTAGTCCCAGGACAGGGGTTGGCACCGGGGAGCTGTTTTTT.

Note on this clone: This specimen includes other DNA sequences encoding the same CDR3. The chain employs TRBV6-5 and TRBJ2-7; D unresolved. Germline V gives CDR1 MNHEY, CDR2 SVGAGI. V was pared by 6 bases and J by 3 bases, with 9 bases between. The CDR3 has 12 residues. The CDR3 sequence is CASSSPGYEQYF. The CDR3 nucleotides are TGTGCCAGCAGCTCTCCGGGCTACGAGCAGTACTTC.

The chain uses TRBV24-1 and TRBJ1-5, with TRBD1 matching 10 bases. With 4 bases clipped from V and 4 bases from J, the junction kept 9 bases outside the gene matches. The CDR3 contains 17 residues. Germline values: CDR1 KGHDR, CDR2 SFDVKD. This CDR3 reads CATSERDRGGGNQPQHF. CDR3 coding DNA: TGTGCCACCAGTGAACGGGACAGGGGAGGTGGTAATCAGCCCCAGCATTTT.

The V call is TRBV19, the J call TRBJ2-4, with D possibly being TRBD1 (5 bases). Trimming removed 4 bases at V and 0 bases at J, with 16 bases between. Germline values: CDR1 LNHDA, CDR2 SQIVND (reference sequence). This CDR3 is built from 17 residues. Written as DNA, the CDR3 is TGTGCCAGTAGTAACCTTAAGGGGCGACTAGCCAAAAACATTCAGTACTTC. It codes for CASSNLKGRLAKNIQYF.

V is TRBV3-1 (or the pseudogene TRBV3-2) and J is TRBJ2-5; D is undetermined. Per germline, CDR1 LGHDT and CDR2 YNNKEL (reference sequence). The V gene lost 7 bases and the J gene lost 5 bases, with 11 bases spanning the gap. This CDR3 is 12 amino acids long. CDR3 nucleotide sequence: TGTGCCAGCACTAATTTTCGGGAGACCCAGTACTTC. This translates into CASTNFRETQYF.

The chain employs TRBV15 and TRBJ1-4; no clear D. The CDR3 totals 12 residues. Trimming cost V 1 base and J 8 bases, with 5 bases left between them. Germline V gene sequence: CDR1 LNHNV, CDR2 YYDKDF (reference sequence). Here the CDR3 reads CATSRAQEKLFF. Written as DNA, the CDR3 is TGTGCCACCAGCAGAGCACAAGAAAAACTGTTTTTT.

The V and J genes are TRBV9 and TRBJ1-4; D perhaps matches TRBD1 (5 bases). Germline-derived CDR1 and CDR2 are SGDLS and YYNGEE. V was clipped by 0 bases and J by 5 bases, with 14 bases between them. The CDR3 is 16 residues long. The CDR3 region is CASSVGGAWVNEKLFF. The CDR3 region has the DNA TGTGCCAGCAGCGTAGGGGGCGCCTGGGTAAATGAAAAACTGTTTTTT. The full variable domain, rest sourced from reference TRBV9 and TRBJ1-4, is DSGVTQTPKHLITATGQRVTLRCSPRSGDLSVYWYQQSLDQGLQFLIQYYNGEERAKGNILERFSAQQFPDLHSELNLSSLELGDSALYFCASSVGGAWVNEKLFFGSGTQLSVL.

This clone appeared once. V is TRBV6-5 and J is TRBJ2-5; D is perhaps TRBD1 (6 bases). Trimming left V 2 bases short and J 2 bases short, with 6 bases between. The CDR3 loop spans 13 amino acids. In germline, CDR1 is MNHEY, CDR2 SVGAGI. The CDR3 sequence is CASSYDRQETQYF. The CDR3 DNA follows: TGTGCCAGCAGTTACGACAGGCAAGAGACCCAGTACTTC.

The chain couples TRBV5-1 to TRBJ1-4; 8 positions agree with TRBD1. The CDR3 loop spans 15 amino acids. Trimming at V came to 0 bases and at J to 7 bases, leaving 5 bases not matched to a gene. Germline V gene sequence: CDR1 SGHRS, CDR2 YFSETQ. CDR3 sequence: CASSLGSGGTEKLFF. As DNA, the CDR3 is TGCGCCAGCAGCTTGGGTTCAGGGGGCACTGAAAAACTGTTTTTT.

This CDR3 is CASSSRGSTNEQYF. The CDR3 nucleotides are TGTGCCAGCAGCTCTAGAGGATCCACGAACGAGCAGTACTTC. The chain has TRBV11-3 and TRBJ2-7; D unresolved. V lost 4 bases, J lost 5 bases, and 15 bases lay in between. Per germline, CDR1 SGHNT and CDR2 YENEEA. CDR3 length equals 14 residues. The complete variable domain, with remaining parts taken from reference TRBV11-3 and TRBJ2-7, reads EAGVVQSPRYKIIEKKQPVAFWCNPISGHNTLYWYLQNLGQGPELLIRYENEEAVDDSQLPKDRFSAERLKGVDSTLKIQPAELGDSAVYLCASSSRGSTNEQYFGPGTRLTVT.

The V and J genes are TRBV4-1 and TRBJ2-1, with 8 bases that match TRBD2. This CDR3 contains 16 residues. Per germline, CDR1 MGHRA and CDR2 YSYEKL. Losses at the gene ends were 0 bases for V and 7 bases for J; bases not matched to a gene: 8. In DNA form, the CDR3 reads TGCGCCAGCAGCCAAGATTCACGGACTAGCATTAATGAGCAGTTCTTC. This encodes CASSQDSRTSINEQFF.

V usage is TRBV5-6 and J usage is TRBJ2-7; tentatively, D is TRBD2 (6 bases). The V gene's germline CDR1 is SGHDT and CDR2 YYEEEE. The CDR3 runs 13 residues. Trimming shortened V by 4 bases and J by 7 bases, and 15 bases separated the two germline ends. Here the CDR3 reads CASSRGTTREQYF. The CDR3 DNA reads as TGTGCCAGCAGCCGCGGGACGACACGGGAGCAGTACTTC.

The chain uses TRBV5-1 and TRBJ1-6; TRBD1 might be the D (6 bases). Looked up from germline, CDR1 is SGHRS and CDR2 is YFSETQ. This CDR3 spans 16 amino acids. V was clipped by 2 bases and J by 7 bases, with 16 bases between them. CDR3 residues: CASSFQQTGFNSPLHF. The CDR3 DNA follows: TGCGCCAGCAGCTTCCAACAGACAGGATTCAATTCACCCCTCCACTTT.

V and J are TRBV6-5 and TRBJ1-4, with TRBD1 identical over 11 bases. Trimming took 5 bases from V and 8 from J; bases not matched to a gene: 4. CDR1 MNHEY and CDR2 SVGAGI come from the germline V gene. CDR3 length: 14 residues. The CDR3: CASSRDRGEEKLFF. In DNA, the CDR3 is TGTGCCAGCAGTCGGGACAGGGGGGAAGAAAAACTGTTTTTT.

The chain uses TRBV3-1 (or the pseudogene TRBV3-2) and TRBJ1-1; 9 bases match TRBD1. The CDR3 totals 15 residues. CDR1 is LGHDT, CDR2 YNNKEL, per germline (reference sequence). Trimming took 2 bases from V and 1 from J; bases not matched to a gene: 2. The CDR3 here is CASSQSGQGNTEAFF. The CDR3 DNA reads TGTGCCAGCAGCCAATCGGGACAGGGGAACACTGAAGCTTTCTTT.

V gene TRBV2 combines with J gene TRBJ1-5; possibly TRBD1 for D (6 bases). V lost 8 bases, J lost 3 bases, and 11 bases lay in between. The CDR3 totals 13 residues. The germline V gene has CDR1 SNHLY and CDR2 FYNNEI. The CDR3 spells CASERDTNQPQHF. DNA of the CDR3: TGTGCCAGCGAAAGGGACACCAATCAGCCCCAGCATTTT.

The CDR3 bases are TGTGCCAGCAGCCAACTTAGCGGGGGGCGGGATGAGCAGTTCTTC. Its translation: CASSQLSGGRDEQFF. This sequence joins TRBV3-1 (or the pseudogene TRBV3-2) and TRBJ2-1; 10 nucleotides match TRBD2. This CDR3 region has 15 residues. The V gene end was trimmed by 2 bases and the J gene end by 8 bases; junction bases not matched to a gene: 6. Looked up from germline, CDR1 is LGHDT and CDR2 is YNNKEL (reference sequence).

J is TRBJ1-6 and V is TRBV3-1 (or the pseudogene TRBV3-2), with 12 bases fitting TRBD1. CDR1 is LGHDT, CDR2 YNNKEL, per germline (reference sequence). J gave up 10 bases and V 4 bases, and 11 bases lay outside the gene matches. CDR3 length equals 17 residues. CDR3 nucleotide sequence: TGTGCCAGCAGCCTCACCACCGGGACAGGGGGCGGATCACCCCTCCACTTT. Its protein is CASSLTTGTGGGSPLHF.

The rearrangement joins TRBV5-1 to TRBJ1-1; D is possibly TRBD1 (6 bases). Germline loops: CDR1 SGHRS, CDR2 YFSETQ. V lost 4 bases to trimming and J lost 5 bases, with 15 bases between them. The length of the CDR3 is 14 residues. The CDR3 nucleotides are TGCGCCAGCAGCACGGGACAATCGGAGACTGAAGCTTTCTTT. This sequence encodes CASSTGQSETEAFF.

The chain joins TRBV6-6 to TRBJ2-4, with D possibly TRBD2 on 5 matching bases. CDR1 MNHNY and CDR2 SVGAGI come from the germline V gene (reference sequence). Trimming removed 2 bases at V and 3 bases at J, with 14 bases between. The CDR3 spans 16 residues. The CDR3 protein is CASSYPRAGSKNIQYF. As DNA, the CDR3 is TGTGCCAGCAGTTACCCCCGGGCGGGTAGCAAAAACATTCAGTACTTC.

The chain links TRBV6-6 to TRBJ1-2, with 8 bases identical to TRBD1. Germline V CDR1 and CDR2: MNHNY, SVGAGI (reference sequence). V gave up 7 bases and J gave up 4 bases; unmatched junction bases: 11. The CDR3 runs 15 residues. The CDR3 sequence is CASTYSGTGSYGYTF. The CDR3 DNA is TGTGCCAGCACCTACTCCGGGACAGGAAGCTATGGCTACACCTTC.

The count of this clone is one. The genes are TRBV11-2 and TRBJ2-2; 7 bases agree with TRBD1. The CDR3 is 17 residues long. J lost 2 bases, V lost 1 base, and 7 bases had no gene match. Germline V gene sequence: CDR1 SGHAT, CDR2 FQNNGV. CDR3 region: CASSLVWDRINTGELFF. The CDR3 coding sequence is TGTGCCAGCAGCTTAGTGTGGGACAGAATTAACACCGGGGAGCTGTTTTTT.

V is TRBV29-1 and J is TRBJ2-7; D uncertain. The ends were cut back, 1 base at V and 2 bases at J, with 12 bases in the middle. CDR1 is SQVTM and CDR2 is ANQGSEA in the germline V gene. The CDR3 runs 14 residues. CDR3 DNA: TGCAGCGTTGAAGTGGAGTTTGAAACCTACGAGCAGTACTTC. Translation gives CSVEVEFETYEQYF.

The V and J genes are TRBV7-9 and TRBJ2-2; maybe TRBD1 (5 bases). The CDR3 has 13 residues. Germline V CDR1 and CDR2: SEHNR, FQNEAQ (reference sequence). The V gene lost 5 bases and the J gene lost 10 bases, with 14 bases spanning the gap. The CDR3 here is CASSPTEKAELFF. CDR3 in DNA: TGTGCCAGCAGCCCGACAGAGAAGGCGGAGCTGTTTTTT.

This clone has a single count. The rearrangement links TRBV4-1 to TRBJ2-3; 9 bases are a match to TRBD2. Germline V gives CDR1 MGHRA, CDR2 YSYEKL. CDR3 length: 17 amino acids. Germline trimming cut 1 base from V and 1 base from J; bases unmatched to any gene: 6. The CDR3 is CASSQGGASGGTDTQYF. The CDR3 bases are TGCGCCAGCAGCCAAGGAGGAGCTAGCGGGGGCACAGATACGCAGTATTTT.

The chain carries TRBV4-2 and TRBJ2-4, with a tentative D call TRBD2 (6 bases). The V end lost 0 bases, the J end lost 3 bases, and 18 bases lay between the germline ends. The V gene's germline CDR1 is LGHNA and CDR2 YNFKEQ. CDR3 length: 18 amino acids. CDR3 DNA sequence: TGTGCCAGCAGCCAAGATTGGAATTCGGGGGTTATCAAAAACATTCAGTACTTC. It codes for CASSQDWNSGVIKNIQYF.